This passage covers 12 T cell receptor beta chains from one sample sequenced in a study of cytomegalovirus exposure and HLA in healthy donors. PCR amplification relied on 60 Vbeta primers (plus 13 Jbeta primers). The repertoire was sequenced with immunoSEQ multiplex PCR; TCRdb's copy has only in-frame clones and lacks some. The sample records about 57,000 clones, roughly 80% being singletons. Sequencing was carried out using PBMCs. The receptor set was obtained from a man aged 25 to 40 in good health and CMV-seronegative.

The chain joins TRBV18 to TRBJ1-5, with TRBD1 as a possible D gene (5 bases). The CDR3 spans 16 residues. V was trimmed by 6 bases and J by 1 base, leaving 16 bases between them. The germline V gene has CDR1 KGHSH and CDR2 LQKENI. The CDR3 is CASSPLGGGSNQPQHF. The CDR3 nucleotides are TGTGCCAGCTCTCCCCTCGGGGGAGGGAGCAATCAGCCCCAGCATTTT. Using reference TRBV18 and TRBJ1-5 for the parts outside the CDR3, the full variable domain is NAGVMQNPRHLVRRRGQEARLRCSPMKGHSHVYWYRQLPEEGLKFMVYLQKENIIDESGMPKERFSAEFPKEGPSILRIQQVVRGDSAAYFCASSPLGGGSNQPQHFGDGTRLSIL.

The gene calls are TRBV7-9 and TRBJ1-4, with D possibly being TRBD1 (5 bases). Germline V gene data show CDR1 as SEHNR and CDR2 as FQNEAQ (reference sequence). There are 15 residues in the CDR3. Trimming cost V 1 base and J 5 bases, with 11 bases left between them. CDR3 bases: TGTGCCAGCAGCTTAGGCCCACAGGTGAATGAAAAACTGTTTTTT. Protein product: CASSLGPQVNEKLFF.

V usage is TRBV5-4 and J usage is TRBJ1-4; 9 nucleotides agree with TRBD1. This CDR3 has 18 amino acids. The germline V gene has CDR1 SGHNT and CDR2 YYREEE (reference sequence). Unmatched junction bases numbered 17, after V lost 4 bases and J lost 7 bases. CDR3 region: CASSDRDREARGSEKLFF. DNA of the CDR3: TGTGCCAGCAGCGACCGGGACAGGGAGGCACGAGGTTCTGAAAAACTGTTTTTT.

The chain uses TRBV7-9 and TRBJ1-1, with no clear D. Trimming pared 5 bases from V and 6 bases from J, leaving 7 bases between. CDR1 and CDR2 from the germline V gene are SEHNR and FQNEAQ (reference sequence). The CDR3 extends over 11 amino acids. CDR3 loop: CASSDRAEAFF. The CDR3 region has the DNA TGTGCCAGCAGCGACCGGGCTGAAGCTTTCTTT.

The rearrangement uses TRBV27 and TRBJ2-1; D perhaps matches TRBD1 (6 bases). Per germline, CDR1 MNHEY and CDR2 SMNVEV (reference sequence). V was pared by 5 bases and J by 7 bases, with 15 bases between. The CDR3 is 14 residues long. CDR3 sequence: CASSMGTTGNEQFF. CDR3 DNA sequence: TGTGCCAGCAGTATGGGGACAACGGGGAATGAGCAGTTCTTC.

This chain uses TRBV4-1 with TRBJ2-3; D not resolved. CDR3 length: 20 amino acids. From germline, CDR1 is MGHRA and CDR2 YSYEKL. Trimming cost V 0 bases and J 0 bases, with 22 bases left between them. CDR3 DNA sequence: TGCGCCAGCAGCCAAGAAGGTAGCCTAGTAATTGGAGCTAGCACAGATACGCAGTATTTT. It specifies CASSQEGSLVIGASTDTQYF.

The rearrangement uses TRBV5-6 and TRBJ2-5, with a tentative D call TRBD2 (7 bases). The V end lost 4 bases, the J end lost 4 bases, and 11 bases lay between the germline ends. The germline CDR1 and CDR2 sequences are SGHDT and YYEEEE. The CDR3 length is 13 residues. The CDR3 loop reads CASSEGGRETQYF. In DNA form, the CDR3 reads TGTGCCAGCAGCGAGGGGGGGAGAGAGACCCAGTACTTC.

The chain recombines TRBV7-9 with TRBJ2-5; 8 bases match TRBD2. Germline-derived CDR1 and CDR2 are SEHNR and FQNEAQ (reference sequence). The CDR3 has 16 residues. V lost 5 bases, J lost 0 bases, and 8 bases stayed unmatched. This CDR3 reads CASSPLAGGDQETQYF. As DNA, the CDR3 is TGTGCCAGCAGCCCCTTGGCGGGGGGAGACCAAGAGACCCAGTACTTC.

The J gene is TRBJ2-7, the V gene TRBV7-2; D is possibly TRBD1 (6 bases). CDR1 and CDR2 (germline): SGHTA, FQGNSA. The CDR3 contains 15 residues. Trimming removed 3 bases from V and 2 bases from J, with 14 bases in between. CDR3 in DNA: TGTGCCAGCAGCTTTCCCGACAGGAAAACCTACGAGCAGTACTTC. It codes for CASSFPDRKTYEQYF. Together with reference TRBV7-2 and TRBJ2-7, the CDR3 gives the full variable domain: GAGVSQSPSNKVTEKGKDVELRCDPISGHTALYWYRQSLGQGLEFLIYFQGNSAPDKSGLPSDRFSAERTGGSVSTLTIQRTQQEDSAVYLCASSFPDRKTYEQYFGPGTRLTVT.

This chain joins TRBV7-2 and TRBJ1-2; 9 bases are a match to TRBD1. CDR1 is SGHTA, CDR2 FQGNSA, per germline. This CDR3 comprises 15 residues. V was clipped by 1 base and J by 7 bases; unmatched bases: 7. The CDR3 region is CASSLVGDRAAGYTF. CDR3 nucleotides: TGTGCCAGCAGCTTAGTAGGGGACAGGGCGGCTGGCTACACCTTC.

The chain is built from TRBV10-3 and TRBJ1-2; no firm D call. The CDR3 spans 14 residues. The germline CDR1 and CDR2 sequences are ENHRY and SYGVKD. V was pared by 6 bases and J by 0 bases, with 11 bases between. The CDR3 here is CAISRNTPNYGYTF. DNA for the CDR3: TGTGCCATCAGCCGAAACACCCCTAACTATGGCTACACCTTC.

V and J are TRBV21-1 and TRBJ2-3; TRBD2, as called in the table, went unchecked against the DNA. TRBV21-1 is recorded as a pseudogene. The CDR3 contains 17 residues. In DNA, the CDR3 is TGTGCCAGCAGCCGATTGACTAGCGGGAGGGCCCCAGATACGCAGTATTTT. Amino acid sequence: CASSRLTSGRAPDTQYF.